This T cell receptor beta chain was recovered during a study of T-cell memory formation after mild COVID-19 (dated by TCRdb to the early 2020s). At the level of the whole study: TCR sequence clusters from the two donors were largely donor specific. Longitudinal TCRalpha and TCRbeta repertoire sequencing tracked T-cell clones expanding and contracting after mild COVID-19 in two donors. Two young, previously healthy adult volunteers made up the cohort, one male and one female. Results the study describes overall, beyond this receptor: The second-wave clones that peaked on day 37 were not confirmed to be SARS-CoV-2 specific. The study covered only a couple of mild cases, and larger cohorts including severe cases with pre-infection samples were considered necessary. Contracting CD4+ clones appeared mostly in the CM and EM memory subsets, whereas CD8+ clones were enriched in EMRA. Some responding clones were detected in pre-infection memory, suggesting pre-existing cross-reactive memory T cells joined the SARS-CoV-2 response. Clones that contracted from day 15 to 85 showed balanced CD4/CD8 phenotypes, whereas a second wave of clones that expanded from day 15 to 37 leaned towards CD4+.

Trimming costs V 5 bases and J 0 bases, and their ends lie 10 bases apart. From the cysteine up to the phenylalanine, the CDR3 has a length of 14 residues. The retained sequence is limited to the CDR3, 42 bases, with the frame set at the first base. PBMCs were isolated by Ficoll-Paque density gradient centrifugation. The sequencer listed for this sample is Illumina NovaSeq 6000. TCRalpha and TCRbeta cDNA libraries were constructed by 5'RACE with constant-segment primers, with sample barcodes and unique molecular identifiers being introduced. RNA was extracted from every sample with Trizol reagent. Libraries were amplified in two PCR steps, with a second sample barcode and Illumina TruSeq adapters added in the second step. The libraries were sequenced on an Illumina NovaSeq using 2 x 150 bp paired-end reads. In the paper's pipeline: Demultiplexing of reads and collapsing into UMI-guided consensus sequences were performed with migec v1.2.7. Using mixcr v2.1.11, the UMI consensuses were aligned to TRA and TRB V and J templates and assembled into clonotypes. A clonotype was counted as expanded or contracted only when both edgeR and NoisET called the clonotype significant, with the noise models trained on biological replicates. edgeR calls used a false discovery rate-adjusted p below 0.01 and a log2 fold-change threshold of 1. As an exploratory analysis of dynamics, PCA with hierarchical clustering was applied to max-normalized trajectories of the 1000 most abundant clonotypes. Separately sequenced CD4+ and CD8+ repertoires were used to assign the CD4 or CD8 phenotype of responding clones. Clones were called with MiXCR by TCRdb after fastp trimmed the public reads at Q25, and only in-frame beta chains were retained. Every CDR3 protein is listed once, alongside the most common genes and DNA of its rows. V and J calls and clone size were set by TCRdb, not the authors. The sample includes more than 150,000 distinct CDR3 sequences, with less than 20% observed a single time. The ten largest clones take up roughly 3.8% of the sample.

On this clonotype itself: This receptor's antigen is unknown. The sample holds no much larger clone one base away, and base qualities are not on file.

This clonotype originated in a man between 18 and 35 years old who had mild COVID-19 (a few samples of this study predate the infection). The sample titles of this study are shuffled in the database, so cell type and time point are left out; the donor was told from shared clones. Rearrangement joined TRBV12-3 or TRBV12-4 to TRBJ1-1; D gene: possibly TRBD1, on 6 matching bases. Specimen: PBMCs or a T cell subset sorted from them (not recorded which). The CDR3 protein: CASSPTGMNTEAFF. At the DNA level, the sequence is TGTGCCAGCAGTCCGACAGGCATGAACACTGAAGCTTTCTTT.